The 2 T cell receptor beta chains below were found in one sample sequenced in a study of T cells in Graves' hyperthyroidism and ophthalmopathy. The CDR3 regions of TCR beta were amplified from RNA transcripts. RT-PCR in the first round (using the HTBI primer set) targeted the TCR CDR3. From the multiplex PCR reads, TCRdb called clonotypes with MiXCR, one entry per CDR3 protein. The sample has around 610,000 distinct CDR3 sequences, roughly 15% seen once; the top ten hold 3.5% to 4.5%. Sequencing input: blood. These receptors originate from a woman aged 40 to 49 with Graves' ophthalmopathy.

In this sample, this clonotype turned up many times. This rearrangement joins TRBV30 to TRBJ2-1, with a possible D match to TRBD2 (6 bases). Per germline, CDR1 GTSNPN and CDR2 SVGIG (reference sequence). Trimming left V 2 bases short and J 7 bases short, with 12 bases between. The CDR3 runs 13 residues. The DNA for the CDR3 is TGTGCCTGGAGTACCTGGACTAATAATGAGCAGTTCTTC. This codes for CAWSTWTNNEQFF.

There are many counts of this clonotype. The chain couples TRBV9 to TRBJ2-5, with unresolved D. The CDR3 is 15 residues long. The germline V and J ends were trimmed by 0 bases and 2 bases, with 11 bases remaining between them. Looked up from germline, CDR1 is SGDLS and CDR2 is YYNGEE. CDR3 sequence reads: CASSVGETLQETQYF. The CDR3 DNA is TGTGCCAGCAGCGTAGGAGAGACTCTTCAAGAGACCCAGTACTTC.